A single sample gave rise to the 29 T cell receptor beta chains below, sequenced in a study of technical replicates of blood from several donors. Profiled with immunoSEQ multiplex PCR; TCRdb holds only in-frame clones, not every one. The data contain 75,000 to 100,000 clones, approximately 96% of them seen just once; the ten biggest clones take up under 0.45%. Sequenced material: T cells isolated from PBMCs. Source of these receptors: a human donor in good health.

The V call is TRBV29-1, the J call TRBJ1-1; D is uncertain. CDR3 size: 12 residues. V gave up 4 bases and J gave up 4 bases, with 10 bases separating them. In germline, CDR1 is SQVTM, CDR2 ANQGSEA. CDR3 in DNA: TGCAGCGTTGCTCTTGGCGGCACTGAAGCTTTCTTT. It is translated as CSVALGGTEAFF.

The gene calls are TRBV29-1 and TRBJ1-6; TRBD1 matches at 10 bases. V shed 0 bases, J shed 10 bases, and the junction held 9 bases outside the gene matches. Per the germline V gene, CDR1 is SQVTM and CDR2 is ANQGSEA. CDR3 length: 16 amino acids. The CDR3 coding sequence is TGCAGCGTTGAAGATCCGGGACAGGGGCCTCGCTCACCCCTCCACTTT. It translates to CSVEDPGQGPRSPLHF.

CDR3 protein: CASSEAGEEPLHF. CDR3 in DNA: TGTGCCAGCAGTGAAGCCGGGGAGGAGCCCCTCCACTTT. The chain links TRBV25-1 to TRBJ1-6, with D unclear. The CDR3 has 13 residues. V was trimmed by 2 bases and J by 13 bases, leaving 12 bases between them. Germline V gene lookup returns CDR1 MGHDK and CDR2 SYGVNS.

V usage is TRBV5-6 and J usage is TRBJ2-5; tentative D call: TRBD2 (5 bases). Trimming shortened V by 4 bases and J by 4 bases, and 17 bases separated the two germline ends. The CDR3 totals 15 residues. From germline, CDR1 is SGHDT and CDR2 YYEEEE. The CDR3 region is CASSPWTVTGETQYF. CDR3 DNA: TGTGCCAGCAGCCCCTGGACTGTGACGGGAGAGACCCAGTACTTC.

This chain connects TRBV23-1 to TRBJ2-2, with unresolved D. TRBV23-1 is recorded as an ORF, its role being uncertain. Trimming took 4 bases from V and 0 from J, leaving 15 bases between them. The CDR3 extends over 17 amino acids. Here the CDR3 DNA reads TGCGCCAGCAGTCGTATCAGGCATTCGTCGAACACCGGGGAGCTGTTTTTT. As protein: CASSRIRHSSNTGELFF.

The chain has TRBV7-9 and TRBJ2-1; 15 nucleotides line up with TRBD2. The CDR3 runs to 18 residues. With V trimmed by 4 bases and J by 2 bases, 6 bases remained unmatched. From germline, CDR1 is SEHNR and CDR2 FQNEAQ (reference sequence). DNA of the CDR3: TGTGCCAGCAGCTGGGGACTAGCGGGAGGATCCCCCTACAATGAGCAGTTCTTC. Translating it yields CASSWGLAGGSPYNEQFF.

The chain couples TRBV7-3 to TRBJ2-6; D not certain. The CDR3 extends over 15 amino acids. V lost 6 bases to trimming and J lost 0 bases, with 9 bases between them. From germline, CDR1 is SGHTA and CDR2 FQGTGA. CDR3: CASSRDTSGANVLTF. CDR3 DNA sequence: TGTGCCAGCAGTCGCGACACCTCTGGGGCCAACGTCCTGACTTTC.

The chain carries TRBV6-1 and TRBJ1-5, with D uncertain. This CDR3 spans 16 amino acids. Germline V gene data show CDR1 as MNHNS and CDR2 as SASEGT. The V end lost 4 bases, the J end lost 0 bases, and 13 bases lay between the germline ends. In nucleotides, the CDR3 is TGTGCCAGCAGTGTGAGGAGAGTGGATAGCAATCAGCCCCAGCATTTT. This translates into CASSVRRVDSNQPQHF.

The V call is TRBV27, the J call TRBJ2-4; D is possibly TRBD1 (5 bases). This CDR3 has 14 amino acids. The V gene lost 8 bases and the J gene lost 9 bases, with 20 bases spanning the gap. Germline lookup yields CDR1 MNHEY and CDR2 SMNVEV (reference sequence). The CDR3 nucleotides are TGTGCCAGCTCCCCTTTCGACAGAACTACCATTCAGTACTTC. This codes for CASSPFDRTTIQYF.

The V call is TRBV2, the J call TRBJ2-1; 8 bases line up with TRBD2. This CDR3 has 15 residues. CDR1 is SNHLY and CDR2 is FYNNEI in the germline V gene. The V and J ends lost 2 bases and 4 bases, in that order; junction bases with no gene match: 4. The CDR3 coding sequence is TGTGCCAGCAGTGAAACGGGGGGGAGTTACAATGAGCAGTTCTTC. The encoded protein is CASSETGGSYNEQFF.

About this clone: A read error may account for a junction end that differs from germline. The rearrangement uses TRBV19 and TRBJ2-3; TRBD1 might be the D (5 bases). Germline assignment: CDR1 LNHDA and CDR2 SQIVND (reference sequence). The CDR3 is 14 residues long. CDR3 sequence: CVSRQGSGTDTQYF. The CDR3 bases are TGTGTCAGTCGCCAGGGTTCGGGTACAGATACGCAGTATTTT.

Note on this clone: One end of the junction fails to match germline, which may point to a read error. This chain links TRBV29-1 with TRBJ2-7; D uncertain. This CDR3 contains 12 residues. CDR1 is SQVTM and CDR2 is ANQGSEA in the germline V gene. CDR3 DNA: TGCAGCGTTGAAGTGGGCTCCAACGAGCAGTACTTC. It encodes CSVEVGSNEQYF.

This chain joins TRBV7-2 and TRBJ1-1; no definite D call. The CDR3 contains 14 residues. Trimming removed 2 bases from V and 7 bases from J, with 14 bases in between. Germline CDR1 SGHTA, CDR2 FQGNSA. CDR3 bases: TGTGCCAGCAGCTTATCTGGACTGATTGTTGAAGCTTTCTTT. It encodes CASSLSGLIVEAFF. Supplemented by reference TRBV7-2 and TRBJ1-1, the full variable domain reads GAGVSQSPSNKVTEKGKDVELRCDPISGHTALYWYRQSLGQGLEFLIYFQGNSAPDKSGLPSDRFSAERTGGSVSTLTIQRTQQEDSAVYLCASSLSGLIVEAFFGQGTRLTVV.

The chain couples TRBV9 to TRBJ2-2; 7 positions agree with TRBD2. Germline CDR1 is SGDLS and CDR2 is YYNGEE. V lost 1 base to trimming and J lost 1 base; unmatched junction nucleotides: 1. CDR3 length: 15 residues. The CDR3 here is CASSVTSVNTGELFF. The CDR3 nucleotides are TGTGCCAGCAGCGTAACTAGCGTGAACACCGGGGAGCTGTTTTTT.

CDR3 DNA: TGTGCCAGCAGTGAGTCACGGGAGCAGTACTTC. Translating it yields CASSESREQYF. The chain recombines TRBV6-1 with TRBJ2-7; D uncertain. The germline gives CDR1 MNHNS, CDR2 SASEGT. V was trimmed by 3 bases and J by 7 bases, leaving 7 bases between them. The CDR3 is 11 amino acids.

V and J are TRBV5-4 and TRBJ2-1, with 15 bases lining up with TRBD2. This CDR3 is built from 13 residues. CDR1 and CDR2 (germline): SGHNT, YYREEE (reference sequence). Unmatched junction bases numbered 5, after V lost 4 bases and J lost 15 bases. In nucleotides, the CDR3 is TGTGCCAGCAGCCAGGGACTAGCGGGGGGAGGGTTCTTC. Its protein product is CASSQGLAGGGFF.

The CDR3 nucleotides are TGTGCCAGCACTCCGAGAGGCTATAGCAATCAGCCCCAGCATTTT. Protein product: CASTPRGYSNQPQHF. This chain connects TRBV6-5 to TRBJ1-5; D unclear. The CDR3 sequence is 15 residues long. V gave up 7 bases and J gave up 0 bases, with 13 bases separating them. Germline V lookup: CDR1 MNHEY, CDR2 SVGAGI.

The chain has TRBV18 and TRBJ1-4, with 7 nucleotides matching TRBD1. Trimming took 3 bases from V and 5 from J; bases not matched to a gene: 6. Looked up from germline, CDR1 is KGHSH and CDR2 is LQKENI. The CDR3 has 15 amino acids. The CDR3 here is CASSPTGTENEKLFF. CDR3 sequence (DNA): TGTGCCAGCTCACCCACCGGGACAGAAAATGAAAAACTGTTTTTT.

The chain is built from TRBV6-5 and TRBJ1-4, with 7 bases identical to TRBD1. The CDR3 spans 15 residues. The junction had 8 bases not matched to a gene; V was cut back by 4 bases and J by 6 bases. CDR1 is MNHEY, CDR2 SVGAGI, per germline. DNA for the CDR3: TGTGCCAGCAGTTTGAACAGGGGCTCGTATGAAAAACTGTTTTTT. Translated, it gives CASSLNRGSYEKLFF.

The chain employs TRBV7-9 and TRBJ2-1, with D possibly TRBD2 on 5 matching bases. Germline V gene data show CDR1 as SEHNR and CDR2 as FQNEAQ (reference sequence). Trimming removed 8 bases from V and 0 bases from J, with 8 bases in between. This CDR3 region has 13 residues. This CDR3 reads CASSGSSYNEQFF. CDR3 sequence (DNA): TGTGCCAGCTCGGGGAGCTCCTACAATGAGCAGTTCTTC.

The chain couples TRBV4-1 to TRBJ2-1; D is perhaps TRBD2 (6 bases). Germline assignment: CDR1 MGHRA and CDR2 YSYEKL. Between the trimmed V and J ends, which lost 0 bases and 4 bases, there was a span of 16 bases. There are 17 residues in the CDR3. The CDR3 region is CASSQDGRIKGYNEQFF. Here the CDR3 DNA reads TGCGCCAGCAGCCAAGACGGGAGAATTAAGGGGTACAATGAGCAGTTCTTC.

The chain carries TRBV2 and TRBJ2-1, with D possibly matching TRBD2 (5 bases). Germline CDR1 SNHLY, CDR2 FYNNEI. The V gene lost 7 bases and the J gene lost 9 bases, with 10 bases spanning the gap. The CDR3 covers 11 residues. The CDR3 nucleotides read TGTGCCAGCATTAGCGTCGGTGAGCAGTTCTTC. This encodes CASISVGEQFF. Using reference TRBV2 and TRBJ2-1 for the parts outside the CDR3, the full variable domain is EPEVTQTPSHQVTQMGQEVILRCVPISNHLYFYWYRQILGQKVEFLVSFYNNEISEKSEIFDDQFSVERPDGSNFTLKIRSTKLEDSAMYFCASISVGEQFFGPGTRLTVL.

The V gene is TRBV10-3, the J gene TRBJ1-5; tentatively, D is TRBD1 (6 bases). Trimming left V 0 bases short and J 1 base short, with 10 bases between. CDR3 length: 16 residues. Germline V lookup: CDR1 ENHRY, CDR2 SYGVKD. For the CDR3, the DNA is TGTGCCATCAGTGAGTCCAGTGGACAGAGCAATCAGCCCCAGCATTTT. Residues: CAISESSGQSNQPQHF.

This chain joins TRBV4-3 and TRBJ2-1; 10 bases align to TRBD1. This CDR3 has 19 amino acids. After removal of 2 bases from V and 0 bases from J, the junction contained 10 bases not matched to a gene. CDR1 and CDR2 from the germline V gene are LGHNA and YSLEER. This chain's CDR3 is CASSQHPPRTGGSYNEQFF. The CDR3 DNA reads as TGCGCCAGCAGCCAACACCCCCCGAGGACAGGGGGCTCCTACAATGAGCAGTTCTTC.

The chain is built from TRBV5-1 and TRBJ2-7, with D unresolved. Trimming left V 5 bases short and J 3 bases short, with 15 bases between. Germline V gene data show CDR1 as SGHRS and CDR2 as YFSETQ. The length of the CDR3 is 14 residues. The CDR3 sequence: CASSMTATDYEQYF. DNA for the CDR3: TGCGCCAGCAGTATGACTGCAACCGACTACGAGCAGTACTTC.

The chain couples TRBV6-6 to TRBJ2-7, with 9 bases fitting TRBD2. Per the germline V gene, CDR1 is MNHNY and CDR2 is SVGAGI (reference sequence). The CDR3 covers 14 residues. V was clipped by 6 bases and J by 0 bases; unmatched bases: 3. For the CDR3, the DNA is TGTGCCAGCAGACGACTAGCGGCCTCCTACGAGCAGTACTTC. Translating gives CASRRLAASYEQYF.

J is TRBJ1-1 and V is TRBV7-9; D possibly corresponds to TRBD1 (5 bases). Per the germline V gene, CDR1 is SEHNR and CDR2 is FQNEAQ (reference sequence). CDR3 length: 14 amino acids. V gave up 6 bases and J gave up 1 base, with 12 bases separating them. CDR3 sequence: CASRGGGENTEAFF. DNA for the CDR3: TGTGCCAGCAGGGGCGGGGGTGAGAACACTGAAGCTTTCTTT.

The rearrangement uses TRBV2 and TRBJ1-2, with no clear D. This CDR3 has 12 residues. Trimming left V 4 bases short and J 4 bases short, with 7 bases between. CDR1 and CDR2 (germline): SNHLY, FYNNEI. The CDR3 sequence: CASSVQSYGYTF. CDR3 coding DNA: TGTGCCAGCAGTGTACAGTCCTATGGCTACACCTTC.

This clone appeared a single time. The gene calls are TRBV15 and TRBJ1-2, with D hard to call. This CDR3 spans 15 amino acids. CDR1 and CDR2 (germline): LNHNV, YYDKDF (reference sequence). Trimming removed 1 base from V and 0 bases from J, with 9 bases in between. The CDR3 coding sequence is TGTGCCACCAGCAGAGGTGGACTCTCTAACTATGGCTACACCTTC. Translation: CATSRGGLSNYGYTF.